The 5 T cell receptor beta chains below were found in one sample sequenced in a study of spatial heterogeneity in lung cancer. No antigen is known for these receptors. TCRdb re-derived calls from the 5' RACE reads in MiXCR, one entry per CDR3 protein. This sample has roughly 10,000 distinct CDR3 sequences, with around 8% found just once. Study-level results: Tumor mutation count correlated with how many alpha and beta TCRs expanded intratumorally.

Indicated time point: sample taken at primary tumor resection. Specimen: lung tumor tissue, collected at surgery. The source is a male donor with early-stage non-small cell lung cancer.

This clonotype was observed at least ten times. J is TRBJ1-6 and V is TRBV6-5; D is unclear. The germline V gene has CDR1 MNHEY and CDR2 SVGAGI. The CDR3 covers 14 residues. V was trimmed by 6 bases and J by 6 bases, leaving 12 bases between them. DNA for the CDR3: TGTGCCAGCAGCTCCCCTAGGAGTAATTCACCCCTCCACTTT. Protein: CASSSPRSNSPLHF.

In this sample, this clonotype is medium-sized. The rearrangement links TRBV5-1 to TRBJ2-1, with 11 bases lining up with TRBD2. The J segment lost 7 bases and the V segment lost 0 bases, leaving 0 bases of the junction unmatched. This CDR3 is 14 amino acids long. Germline loops: CDR1 SGHRS, CDR2 YFSETQ. CDR3 DNA sequence: TGCGCCAGCAGCTTGGGACTAGCGGGGAATGAGCAGTTCTTC. Its protein product is CASSLGLAGNEQFF.

This clonotype was counted at least ten times. The CDR3 sequence is CASSATGTGEWQPQHF. In DNA, the CDR3 is TGTGCCAGCAGTGCAACCGGGACAGGGGAATGGCAGCCCCAGCATTTT. The rearrangement links TRBV12-3 or TRBV12-4 to TRBJ1-5; 10 bases agree with TRBD1. This CDR3 is built from 16 residues. V shed 5 bases, J shed 7 bases, and the junction held 11 bases outside the gene matches.

The chain combines TRBV5-4 with TRBJ2-3, with 9 bases fitting TRBD1. V shed 7 bases and J 4 bases; nucleotides not matched to a gene: 4. There are 13 residues in the CDR3. Germline V lookup: CDR1 SGHNT, CDR2 YYREEE (reference sequence). CDR3 protein: CASPGQGSDTQYF. The CDR3 DNA is TGTGCCAGCCCGGGACAGGGATCAGATACGCAGTATTTT. The full variable domain, completed using reference TRBV5-4 and TRBJ2-3, is ETGVTQSPTHLIKTRGQQVTLRCSSQSGHNTVSWYQQALGQGPQFIFQYYREEENGRGNFPPRFSGLQFPNYSSELNVNALELDDSALYLCASPGQGSDTQYFGPGTRLTVL.

This clonotype was observed many times. The rearrangement uses TRBV7-8 and TRBJ2-3; 7 bases match TRBD2. Unmatched junction bases numbered 7, after V lost 4 bases and J lost 0 bases. This CDR3 contains 16 residues. Germline V CDR1 and CDR2: SGHVS, FQNEAQ. CDR3 region: CASSSLAGPSTDTQYF. The DNA for the CDR3 is TGTGCCAGCAGCTCCTTAGCGGGCCCTAGCACAGATACGCAGTATTTT.